This TCR beta chain was retrieved from a study of cytomegalovirus exposure and HLA in healthy donors. To note about this clone: Its specificity is unknown.

These donors counted as nominally healthy when sampled, but unrecorded immune exposures were likely. Germline-derived CDR1 and CDR2 are LGHNA and YNFKEQ. Trimming stripped 3 bases from V and 2 bases from J, with 8 bases between. This CDR3 is 14 amino acids long. General study points: The classifier reportedly diagnosed cytomegalovirus status with high sensitivity and specificity. The authors enumerated over 150 TCR beta chains as linked to cytomegalovirus. Later analysis identified a missense DCLRE1C variant that was linked to TCR beta V- and J-gene trimming.

13 Jbeta primers and 60 Vbeta primers were used for the PCR. Produced via immunoSEQ multiplex PCR; TCRdb's table is partial and in-frame only. The sample shows around 130,000 clones, less than 80% of them seen only once. The chain has TRBV4-2 and TRBJ2-1; D gene uncertain. The clonotype was recovered from a middle-aged man in good health and CMV-seropositive. The sample consisted of PBMCs. This CDR3 reads CASSQESPYNEQFF. For the CDR3, the DNA is TGTGCCAGCAGCCAGGAGTCCCCCTACAATGAGCAGTTCTTC.